These 26 T cell receptor beta chains were sequenced from one sample in a study of PD-L1 blockade in urothelial cancer. The time point: pretreatment peripheral blood. Clones were sequenced by immunoSEQ multiplex PCR, and TCRdb holds only the in-frame ones, with some missing. Of some 87,000 clones in the sample, more than 75% were seen once. The sample consisted of PBMCs, taken around atezolizumab (anti-PD-L1) treatment. These receptors were obtained from a man aged 55 to 70 with urothelial cancer.

This clone was seen a single time. This chain uses TRBV7-9 with TRBJ1-4; 8 nucleotides agree with TRBD1. J lost 8 bases, V lost 5 bases, and 4 bases had no gene match. The germline gives CDR1 SEHNR, CDR2 FQNEAQ (reference sequence). There are 13 residues in the CDR3. CDR3 sequence reads: CASSTQGGEKLFF. The DNA for the CDR3 is TGTGCCAGCAGCACACAGGGGGGGGAAAAACTGTTTTTT.

The DNA for the CDR3 is TGTGCCATCAGTGACAAGGCTAGCGGGGTCGAGCAGTACTTC. Protein product: CAISDKASGVEQYF. This chain connects TRBV10-3 to TRBJ2-7; TRBD2 matches 9 bases. The germline V gene encodes CDR1 ENHRY and CDR2 SYGVKD. J gave up 6 bases and V 3 bases, and 6 bases lay outside the gene matches. This CDR3 comprises 14 residues.

The genes are TRBV25-1 and TRBJ1-3; D is unclear. V was pared by 2 bases and J by 4 bases, with 6 bases between. The V gene's germline CDR1 is MGHDK and CDR2 SYGVNS. The CDR3 sequence is 13 residues long. CDR3: CASSELVGNTIYF. CDR3 nucleotide sequence: TGTGCCAGCAGTGAACTCGTGGGAAACACCATATATTTT.

V is TRBV18 and J is TRBJ2-2, with 9 bases matching TRBD1. V shed 3 bases and J 2 bases; nucleotides not matched to a gene: 7. Germline V CDR1 and CDR2: KGHSH, LQKENI. There are 17 residues in the CDR3. The chain's CDR3 is CASSPGMGQGNTGELFF. In DNA, the CDR3 is TGTGCCAGCTCACCGGGTATGGGACAGGGAAACACCGGGGAGCTGTTTTTT.

The gene calls are TRBV2 and TRBJ2-2; the match to TRBD1 covers 7 bases. The germline V gene has CDR1 SNHLY and CDR2 FYNNEI. The trim removed 6 bases at V and 6 bases at J, leaving 4 bases unmatched. CDR3 length: 13 amino acids. CDR3 amino acids: CASSKQGSGELFF. The CDR3 coding sequence is TGTGCCAGCAGCAAACAGGGGTCCGGGGAGCTGTTTTTT.

The J gene is TRBJ1-1, the V gene TRBV6-5; D unclear. This CDR3 region has 14 residues. CDR1 is MNHEY, CDR2 SVGAGI, per germline. With 7 bases removed from V and 4 bases from J, the gap between germline ends came to 16 bases. The CDR3 is CASTDTNPGTEAFF. The CDR3 bases are TGTGCCAGCACTGACACAAACCCCGGCACTGAAGCTTTCTTT.

With regard to this clone: A read error may produce the germline difference seen at one junction end. The chain is built from TRBV7-7 and TRBJ1-5; D ambiguous. The CDR3 length is 13 residues. Germline lookup yields CDR1 SSHAT and CDR2 FNYEAQ (reference sequence). CDR3 nucleotides: TGTGCTAGCAGCTTAGACAACAATCAGCCCCAGCATTTT. Translated, it gives CASSLDNNQPQHF.

The chain uses TRBV29-1 and TRBJ1-2; 10 nucleotides line up with TRBD1. The CDR3 sequence is 14 residues long. Germline V CDR1 and CDR2: SQVTM, ANQGSEA. V lost 3 bases and J lost 6; bases outside the gene matches: 7. CDR3 coding DNA: TGCAGCGTTGACCGAACCGGGACAGGGGATGGCTACACCTTC. Protein product: CSVDRTGTGDGYTF. The entire variable domain, with the rest obtained from reference TRBV29-1 and TRBJ1-2, is as follows: SAVISQKPSRDICQRGTSLTIQCQVDSQVTMMFWYRQQPGQSLTLIATANQGSEATYESGFVIDKFPISRPNLTFSTLTVSNMSPEDSSIYLCSVDRTGTGDGYTFGSGTRLTVV.

The gene calls are TRBV5-4 and TRBJ2-7; maybe TRBD1 (5 bases). The CDR3 consists of 15 residues. Trimming left V 4 bases short and J 1 base short, with 15 bases between. Germline lookup yields CDR1 SGHNT and CDR2 YYREEE (reference sequence). The CDR3 region is CASSPPGPGSYEQYF. In DNA, the CDR3 is TGTGCCAGCAGCCCTCCAGGGCCAGGTTCCTACGAGCAGTACTTC. Complete variable domain (other parts from reference TRBV5-4 and TRBJ2-7): ETGVTQSPTHLIKTRGQQVTLRCSSQSGHNTVSWYQQALGQGPQFIFQYYREEENGRGNFPPRFSGLQFPNYSSELNVNALELDDSALYLCASSPPGPGSYEQYFGPGTRLTVT.

The chain links TRBV4-1 to TRBJ2-7, with TRBD1 identical over 9 bases. CDR3 size: 14 residues. The ends lost 1 base at V and 2 bases at J; junction bases unmatched: 0. Germline V gene sequence: CDR1 MGHRA, CDR2 YSYEKL. CDR3 sequence (DNA): TGCGCCAGCAGCCAAGGGGACAGGGCCTACGAGCAGTACTTC. Its translation: CASSQGDRAYEQYF.

V usage is TRBV28 and J usage is TRBJ2-7, with 8 nucleotides matching TRBD1. The CDR3 has 15 amino acids. Germline V gene sequence: CDR1 MDHEN, CDR2 SYDVKM. After removal of 3 bases from V and 6 bases from J, the junction contained 10 bases not matched to a gene. The CDR3, as DNA: TGTGCCAGCAGTTTTTCGGACAGGGAGGCTCGCGAGCAGTACTTC. It is translated as CASSFSDREAREQYF. Supplemented by reference TRBV28 and TRBJ2-7, the full variable domain reads DVKVTQSSRYLVKRTGEKVFLECVQDMDHENMFWYRQDPGLGLRLIYFSYDVKMKEKGDIPEGYSVSREKKERFSLILESASTNQTSMYLCASSFSDREAREQYFGPGTRLTVT.

V and J are TRBV5-6 and TRBJ1-1; D might be TRBD1 (5 bases). The CDR3 is made up of 14 amino acids. V lost 0 bases and J lost 6, with 12 bases in between. The germline V gene encodes CDR1 SGHDT and CDR2 YYEEEE. CDR3 protein: CASSLAGGFAEAFF. In DNA form, the CDR3 reads TGTGCCAGCAGCTTGGCCGGGGGGTTCGCTGAAGCTTTCTTT.

The chain uses TRBV12-5 and TRBJ2-3; TRBD1 matches 7 bases. The V segment lost 6 bases and the J segment 4 bases; nucleotides outside the gene matches: 16. This CDR3 comprises 17 residues. CDR1 and CDR2 from the germline V gene are LGHNT and FRNRAP. The CDR3 coding sequence is TGTGCTAGTGGCCTTGGGACGACAGGGTGGGTGGCAGATACGCAGTATTTT. The encoded protein is CASGLGTTGWVADTQYF. Full variable domain (missing parts from reference TRBV12-5 and TRBJ2-3): DARVTQTPRHKVTEMGQEVTMRCQPILGHNTVFWYRQTMMQGLELLAYFRNRAPLDDSGMPKDRFSAEMPDATLATLKIQPSEPRDSAVYFCASGLGTTGWVADTQYFGPGTRLTVL.

This sequence joins TRBV10-3 and TRBJ2-3; the match to TRBD2 covers 8 bases. The CDR3 runs 15 residues. Germline lookup yields CDR1 ENHRY and CDR2 SYGVKD. V lost 3 bases, J lost 0 bases, and 2 bases stayed unmatched. This CDR3 is CAISELADSTDTQYF. DNA for the CDR3: TGTGCCATCAGTGAACTAGCGGATAGCACAGATACGCAGTATTTT.

The chain combines TRBV6-1 with TRBJ2-7, with 13 bases that match TRBD2. Looked up from germline, CDR1 is MNHNS and CDR2 is SASEGT. This CDR3 region has 17 residues. Trimming took 3 bases from V and 3 from J; bases not matched to a gene: 8. The CDR3 region has the DNA TGTGCCAGCAGTGAGGGGGGACTAGCGGGACGGAGCTACGAGCAGTACTTC. This sequence encodes CASSEGGLAGRSYEQYF.

V gene TRBV7-2 combines with J gene TRBJ2-1, with D possibly matching TRBD2 (6 bases). V shed 10 bases and J shed 15 bases, with 25 bases lying between them. This CDR3 has 13 residues. CDR1 is SGHTA and CDR2 is FQGNSA in the germline V gene. CDR3 sequence (DNA): TGTGCCACCCCTCCCACTCCCGGGGGTAGGCTGTTCTTC. Translating it yields CATPPTPGGRLFF.

The J gene is TRBJ2-1, the V gene TRBV27; TRBD2 agrees at 7 bases. The ends lost 3 bases at V and 3 bases at J; junction bases unmatched: 5. In germline, CDR1 is MNHEY, CDR2 SMNVEV (reference sequence). The CDR3 has 15 amino acids. The CDR3 protein is CASSLGGEGYNEQFF. DNA for the CDR3: TGTGCCAGCAGTTTGGGAGGGGAAGGCTACAATGAGCAGTTCTTC.

The rearrangement links TRBV19 to TRBJ1-2, with a tentative D call TRBD1 (5 bases). Trimming took off 4 bases at V and 8 bases at J, with 17 bases between the two ends. CDR1 and CDR2 (germline): LNHDA, SQIVND (reference sequence). This CDR3 region has 14 residues. This CDR3 reads CASSTSGPWGGYTF. CDR3 DNA: TGTGCCAGTAGTACCTCCGGGCCGTGGGGCGGCTACACCTTC.

The V gene is TRBV6-6, the J gene TRBJ1-2; weak D call: TRBD1 (5 bases). This CDR3 comprises 13 residues. V lost 6 bases and J 10 bases, leaving 18 bases between the germline ends. Germline CDR1 is MNHNY and CDR2 is SVGAGI (reference sequence). The CDR3 reads CASSQRGQGAYTF. CDR3 bases: TGTGCCAGCAGCCAAAGGGGTCAAGGAGCCTACACCTTC.

This chain links TRBV2 with TRBJ1-2, with TRBD1 matching over 7 bases. The germline V gene has CDR1 SNHLY and CDR2 FYNNEI. CDR3 length: 14 residues. V shed 5 bases and J 0 bases; nucleotides not matched to a gene: 3. The CDR3 DNA reads TGTGCCAGCAGTAGGGACAGTGCTAACTATGGCTACACCTTC. Its protein is CASSRDSANYGYTF.

The chain joins TRBV5-4 to TRBJ2-2; a possible D gene is TRBD1 (6 bases). CDR1 and CDR2 (germline): SGHNT, YYREEE (reference sequence). The CDR3 runs to 13 residues. Trimming cost V 6 bases and J 2 bases, with 8 bases left between them. The CDR3 is CASMDRNTGELFF. The CDR3 nucleotides are TGTGCCAGCATGGACAGAAACACCGGGGAGCTGTTTTTT.

The chain joins TRBV9 to TRBJ2-2; TRBD2 matches 12 bases. Per germline, CDR1 SGDLS and CDR2 YYNGEE. CDR3 length equals 17 residues. V lost 4 bases to trimming and J lost 0 bases; unmatched junction nucleotides: 4. In nucleotides, the CDR3 is TGTGCCAGCAGCTTCGGACTAGCGGGAACGAACACCGGGGAGCTGTTTTTT. Its translation: CASSFGLAGTNTGELFF.

The CDR3 nucleotides read TGTGCCACCAGCAGAGCAGGATACTCTGGAAACACCATATATTTT. It yields the protein CATSRAGYSGNTIYF. This rearrangement joins TRBV15 to TRBJ1-3; no reliable D call. Trimming left V 1 base short and J 0 bases short, with 7 bases between. This CDR3 region has 15 residues. Germline V gene data show CDR1 as LNHNV and CDR2 as YYDKDF (reference sequence).

V gene TRBV5-1 combines with J gene TRBJ2-5; 8 bases align to TRBD2. The CDR3 contains 16 residues. The junction had 10 bases not matched to a gene; V was cut back by 4 bases and J by 2 bases. Germline V gene data show CDR1 as SGHRS and CDR2 as YFSETQ. The CDR3 here is CASSPGGTQIQETQYF. The DNA of the CDR3 is TGCGCCAGCAGCCCGGGGGGGACGCAGATACAAGAGACCCAGTACTTC.

The CDR3 DNA reads TGCGCCAGCAGTTCTCAACAGACAAGTCGCACAGATACGCAGTATTTT. This codes for CASSSQQTSRTDTQYF. The chain carries TRBV5-1 and TRBJ2-3; D gene unclear. Germline CDR1 is SGHRS and CDR2 is YFSETQ. CDR3 length: 16 amino acids. The V gene lost 5 bases and the J gene lost 1 base, with 17 bases spanning the gap.

V usage is TRBV28 and J usage is TRBJ1-2; tentatively, D is TRBD1 (5 bases). Germline loops: CDR1 MDHEN, CDR2 SYDVKM. The CDR3 extends over 12 amino acids. Trimming removed 6 bases at V and 2 bases at J, with 7 bases between. CDR3 loop: CASRQANYGYTF. CDR3 coding DNA: TGTGCCAGCAGACAGGCCAACTATGGCTACACCTTC.